This TCR beta chain was sequenced in a study of identical twins. Study-wide findings and caveats: In cord blood, abundant beta clonotypes had fewer insertions; memory showed no trend.

Germline lookup yields CDR1 MNHNS and CDR2 SASEGT. There are 18 residues in the CDR3. Trimming stripped 6 bases from V and 10 bases from J, with 30 bases between. As to this clonotype: Its antigen is unidentified.

After template switching added a universal primer site, the resulting cDNA carried unique molecular identifiers. TCRdb fed the 5' RACE reads into MiXCR, producing one record per CDR3 protein. Here the sample spans 450,000 or so distinct CDR3 sequences, approximately 14% being singletons. Every one of the donors was a healthy Caucasian. These records were also assigned to another study, of yellow fever vaccine responses in identical twins.

The TCR originated in a woman aged 18-30 years in good health. The sequencing sample was made of CD4+ T cells sorted from blood. The V and J genes are TRBV6-1 and TRBJ2-2; D is perhaps TRBD1 or TRBD2 (5 bases each). The CDR3 is CASSPPEGPQVPGMELFF. CDR3 bases: TGTGCCAGCAGCCCGCCTGAGGGACCCCAAGTTCCAGGAATGGAGCTGTTTTTT.